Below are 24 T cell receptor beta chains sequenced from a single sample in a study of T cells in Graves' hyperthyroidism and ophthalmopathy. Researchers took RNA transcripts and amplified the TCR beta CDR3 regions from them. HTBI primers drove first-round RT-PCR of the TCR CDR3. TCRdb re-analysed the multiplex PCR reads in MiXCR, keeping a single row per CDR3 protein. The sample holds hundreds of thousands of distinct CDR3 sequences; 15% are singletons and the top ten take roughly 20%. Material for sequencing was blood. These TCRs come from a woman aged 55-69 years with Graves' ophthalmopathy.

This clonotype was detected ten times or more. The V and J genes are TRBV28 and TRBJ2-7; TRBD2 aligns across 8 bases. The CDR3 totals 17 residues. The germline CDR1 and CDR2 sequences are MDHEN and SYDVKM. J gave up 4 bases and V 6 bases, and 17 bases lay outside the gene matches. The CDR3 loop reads CASRPLRGTGLGYEQYF. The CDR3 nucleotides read TGTGCCAGCAGACCATTAAGGGGAACGGGACTAGGATACGAGCAGTACTTC.

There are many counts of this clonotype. In nucleotides, the CDR3 is TGCAGTGCTAGAGTCCCCGACAGAGGATTAAGCACAGATACGCAGTATTTT. It specifies CSARVPDRGLSTDTQYF. The chain links TRBV20-1 to TRBJ2-3, with D possibly TRBD1 on 5 matching bases. Trimming stripped 1 base from V and 0 bases from J, with 17 bases between. The germline V gene encodes CDR1 DFQATT and CDR2 SNEGSKA (reference sequence). The CDR3 length is 17 residues.

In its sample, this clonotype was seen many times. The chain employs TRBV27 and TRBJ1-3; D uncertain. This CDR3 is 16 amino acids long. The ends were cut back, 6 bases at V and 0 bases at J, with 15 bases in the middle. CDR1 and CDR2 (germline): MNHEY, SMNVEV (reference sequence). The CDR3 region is CASSKLQSLSGNTIYF. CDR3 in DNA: TGTGCCAGCAGCAAACTACAGTCTCTCTCTGGAAACACCATATATTTT.

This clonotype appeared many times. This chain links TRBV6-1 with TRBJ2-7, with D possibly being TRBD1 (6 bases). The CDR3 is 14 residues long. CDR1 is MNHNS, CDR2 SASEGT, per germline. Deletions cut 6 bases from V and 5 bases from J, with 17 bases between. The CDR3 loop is CASSRDTVSHEQYF. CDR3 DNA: TGTGCCAGCAGCAGGGACACGGTCAGCCACGAGCAGTACTTC.

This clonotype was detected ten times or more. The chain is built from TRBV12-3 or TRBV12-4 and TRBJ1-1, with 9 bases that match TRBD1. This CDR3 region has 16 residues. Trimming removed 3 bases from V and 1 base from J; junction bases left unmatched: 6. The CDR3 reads CASSFPQQGANTEAFF. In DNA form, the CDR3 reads TGTGCCAGCAGTTTCCCTCAACAGGGGGCGAACACTGAAGCTTTCTTT.

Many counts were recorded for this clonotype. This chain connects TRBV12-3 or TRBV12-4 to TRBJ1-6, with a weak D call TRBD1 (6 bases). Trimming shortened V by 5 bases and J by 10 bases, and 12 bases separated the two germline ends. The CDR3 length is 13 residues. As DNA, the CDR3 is TGTGCCAGCAGTCTTTTACAGGGATCACCCCTCCACTTT. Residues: CASSLLQGSPLHF.

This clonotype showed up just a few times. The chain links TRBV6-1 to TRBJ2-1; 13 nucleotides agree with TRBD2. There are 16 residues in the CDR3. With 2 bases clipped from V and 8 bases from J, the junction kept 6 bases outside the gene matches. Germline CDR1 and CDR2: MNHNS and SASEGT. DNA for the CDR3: TGTGCCAGCAGTGAATCTAGGACTAGCGGGAGCGATGAGCAGTTCTTC. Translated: CASSESRTSGSDEQFF.

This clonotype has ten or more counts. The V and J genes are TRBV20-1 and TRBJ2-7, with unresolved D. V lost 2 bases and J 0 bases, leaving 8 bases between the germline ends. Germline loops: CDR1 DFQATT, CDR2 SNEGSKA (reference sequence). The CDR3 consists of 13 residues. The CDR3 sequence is CSARFRNSYEQYF. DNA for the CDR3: TGCAGTGCTAGATTTCGGAACTCCTACGAGCAGTACTTC.

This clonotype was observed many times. The CDR3 bases are TGTGCCAGCAGCTTAGTGGCCAGATCGAGCTCCTATAATTCACCCCTCCACTTT. Protein product: CASSLVARSSSYNSPLHF. This chain connects TRBV11-2 to TRBJ1-6; D is uncertain. This CDR3 has 18 amino acids. CDR1 is SGHAT and CDR2 is FQNNGV in the germline V gene. V lost 1 base to trimming and J lost 0 bases, with 13 bases between them. Complete variable domain (other parts from reference TRBV11-2 and TRBJ1-6): EAGVAQSPRYKIIEKRQSVAFWCNPISGHATLYWYQQILGQGPKLLIQFQNNGVVDDSQLPKDRFSAERLKGVDSTLKIQPAKLEDSAVYLCASSLVARSSSYNSPLHFGNGTRLTVT.

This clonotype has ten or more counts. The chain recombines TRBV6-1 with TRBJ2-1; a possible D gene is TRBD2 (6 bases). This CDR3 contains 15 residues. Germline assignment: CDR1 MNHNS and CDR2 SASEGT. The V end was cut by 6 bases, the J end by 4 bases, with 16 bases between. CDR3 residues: CASSPGGGTYNEQFF. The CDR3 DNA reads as TGTGCCAGCAGCCCTGGGGGTGGGACTTACAATGAGCAGTTCTTC.

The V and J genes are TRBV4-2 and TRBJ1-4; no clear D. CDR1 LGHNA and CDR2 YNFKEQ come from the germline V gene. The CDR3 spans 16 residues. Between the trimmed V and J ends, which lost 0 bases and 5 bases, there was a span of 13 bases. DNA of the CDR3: TGTGCCAGCAGCCAAGATCTGCGGGGATCGAATGAAAAACTGTTTTTT. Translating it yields CASSQDLRGSNEKLFF.

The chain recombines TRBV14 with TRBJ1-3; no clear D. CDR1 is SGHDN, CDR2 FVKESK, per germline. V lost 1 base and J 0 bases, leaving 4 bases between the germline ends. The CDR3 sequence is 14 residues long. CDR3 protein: CASSQGRSGNTIYF. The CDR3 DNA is TGTGCCAGCAGCCAAGGTCGCTCTGGAAACACCATATATTTT.

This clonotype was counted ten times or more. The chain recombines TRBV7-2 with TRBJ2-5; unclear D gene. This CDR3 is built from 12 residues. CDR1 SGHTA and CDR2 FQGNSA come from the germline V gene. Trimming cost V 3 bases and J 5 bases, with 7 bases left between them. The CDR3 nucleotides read TGTGCCAGCAGCTTCCCCGGGGAGACCCAGTACTTC. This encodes CASSFPGETQYF. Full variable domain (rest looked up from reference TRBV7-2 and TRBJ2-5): GAGVSQSPSNKVTEKGKDVELRCDPISGHTALYWYRQSLGQGLEFLIYFQGNSAPDKSGLPSDRFSAERTGGSVSTLTIQRTQQEDSAVYLCASSFPGETQYFGPGTRLLVL.

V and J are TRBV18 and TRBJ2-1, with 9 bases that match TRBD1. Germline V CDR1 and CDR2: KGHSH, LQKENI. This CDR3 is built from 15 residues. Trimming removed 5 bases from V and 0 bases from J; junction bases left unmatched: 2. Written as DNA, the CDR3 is TGTGCCAGCTCAGAGACAGGGGGCTCCTACAATGAGCAGTTCTTC. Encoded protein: CASSETGGSYNEQFF.

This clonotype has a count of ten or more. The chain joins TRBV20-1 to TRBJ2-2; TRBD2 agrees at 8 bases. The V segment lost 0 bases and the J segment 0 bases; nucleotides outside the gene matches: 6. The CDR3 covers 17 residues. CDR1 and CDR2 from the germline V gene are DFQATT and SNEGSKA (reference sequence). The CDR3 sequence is CSARDQPGLANTGELFF. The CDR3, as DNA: TGCAGTGCTAGAGACCAGCCGGGACTAGCGAACACCGGGGAGCTGTTTTTT.

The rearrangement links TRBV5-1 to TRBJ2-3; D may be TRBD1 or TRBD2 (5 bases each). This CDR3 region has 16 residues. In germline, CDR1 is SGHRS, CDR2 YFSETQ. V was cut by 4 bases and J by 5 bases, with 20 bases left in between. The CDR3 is CASSRAGTPALDTQYF. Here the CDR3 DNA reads TGCGCCAGCAGCCGGGCAGGGACCCCGGCACTAGATACGCAGTATTTT.

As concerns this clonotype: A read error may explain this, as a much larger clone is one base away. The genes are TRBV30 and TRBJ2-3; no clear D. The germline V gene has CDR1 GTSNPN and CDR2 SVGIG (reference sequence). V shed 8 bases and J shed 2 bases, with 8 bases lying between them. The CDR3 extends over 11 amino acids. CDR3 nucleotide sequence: TGTGCCCGGTTGAACACAGATACGCAGTATTTT. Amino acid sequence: CARLNTDTQYF.

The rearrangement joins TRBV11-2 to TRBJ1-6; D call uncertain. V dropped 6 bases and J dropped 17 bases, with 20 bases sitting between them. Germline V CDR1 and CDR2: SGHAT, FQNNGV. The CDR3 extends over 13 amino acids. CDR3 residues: CASSSGPNRKVHF. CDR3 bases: TGTGCCAGCAGTTCCGGTCCGAACCGAAAGGTCCACTTT.

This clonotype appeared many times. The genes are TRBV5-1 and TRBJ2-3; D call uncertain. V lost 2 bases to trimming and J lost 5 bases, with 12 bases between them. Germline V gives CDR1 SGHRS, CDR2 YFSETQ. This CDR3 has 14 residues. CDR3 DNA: TGCGCCAGCAGCTTCTTCGGGCCCGGAGATACGCAGTATTTT. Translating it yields CASSFFGPGDTQYF.

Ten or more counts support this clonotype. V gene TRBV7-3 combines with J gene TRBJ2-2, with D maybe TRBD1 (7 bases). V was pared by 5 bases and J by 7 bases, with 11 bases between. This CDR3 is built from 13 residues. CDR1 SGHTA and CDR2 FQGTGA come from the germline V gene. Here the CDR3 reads CASSPQGGGELFF. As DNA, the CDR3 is TGTGCCAGCAGCCCTCAGGGGGGCGGGGAGCTGTTTTTT.

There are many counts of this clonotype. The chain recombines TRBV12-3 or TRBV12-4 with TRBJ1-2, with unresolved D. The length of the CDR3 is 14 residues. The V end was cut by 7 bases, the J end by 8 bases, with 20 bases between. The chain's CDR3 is CASTFRDTAIGYTF. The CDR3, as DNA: TGTGCCAGCACTTTTAGAGACACCGCTATCGGCTACACCTTC.

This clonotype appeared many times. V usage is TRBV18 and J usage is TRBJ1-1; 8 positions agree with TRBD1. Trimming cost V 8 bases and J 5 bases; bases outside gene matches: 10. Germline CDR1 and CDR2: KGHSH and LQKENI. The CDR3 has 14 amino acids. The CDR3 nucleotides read TGTGCCAGCAGCCCCGACAGGGGTGGAACTGAAGCTTTCTTT. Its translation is CASSPDRGGTEAFF.

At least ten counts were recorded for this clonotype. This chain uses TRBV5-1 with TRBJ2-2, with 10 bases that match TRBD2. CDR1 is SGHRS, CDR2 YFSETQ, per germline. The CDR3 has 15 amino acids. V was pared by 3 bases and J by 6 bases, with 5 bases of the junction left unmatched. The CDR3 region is CASSSLAGVSGELFF. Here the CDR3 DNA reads TGCGCCAGCAGCTCCCTAGCGGGAGTCTCCGGGGAGCTGTTTTTT.

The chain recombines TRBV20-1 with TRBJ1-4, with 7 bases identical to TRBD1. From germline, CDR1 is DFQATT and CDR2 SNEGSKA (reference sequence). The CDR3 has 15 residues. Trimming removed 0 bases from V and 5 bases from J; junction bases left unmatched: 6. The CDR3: CSARDGGTVNEKLFF. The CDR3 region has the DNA TGCAGTGCTAGAGATGGAGGGACAGTAAATGAAAAACTGTTTTTT.